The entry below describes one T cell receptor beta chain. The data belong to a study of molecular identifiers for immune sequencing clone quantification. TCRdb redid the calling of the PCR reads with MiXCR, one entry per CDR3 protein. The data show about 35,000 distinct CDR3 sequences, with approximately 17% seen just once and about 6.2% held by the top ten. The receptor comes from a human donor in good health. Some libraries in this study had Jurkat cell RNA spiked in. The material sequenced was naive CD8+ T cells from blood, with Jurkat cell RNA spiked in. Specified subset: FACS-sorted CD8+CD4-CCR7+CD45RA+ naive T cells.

The CDR3 region has the DNA TGTGCCAGCATCCGGCTAGCTGATTACAATGAGCAGTTCTTC. Its translation: CASIRLADYNEQFF. The chain carries TRBV7-9 and TRBJ2-1, with D possibly TRBD2 on 5 matching bases. Germline CDR1 SEHNR, CDR2 FQNEAQ (reference sequence). Trimming stripped 7 bases from V and 4 bases from J, with 14 bases between. The CDR3 has 14 amino acids.